These T cell receptor beta chains were read from a single sample in a study of CD8 T cells in ankylosing spondylitis. TCRdb called the 5' RACE reads again in MiXCR, with one record for every CDR3 protein. Of some 140,000 distinct CDR3 sequences in the sample, 8% to 9% were seen once. Source material: synovial fluid, either unsorted or a sorted T cell fraction (not recorded which). These receptors came from a male donor with ankylosing spondylitis. Each CDR3 is given with its conserved first and last residue. The order of the fields is D gene, clone size, V gene, J gene, CDR3 protein, CDR3 DNA. D genes are given only for firm matches. Expanded clones are given a class, and other clones once, few, many or no size at all.

>TRBD1|few|TRBV27|TRBJ1-1
CASSLGDRYTEAFF
TGTGCCAGCAGTTTAGGGGACAGGTACACTGAAGCTTTCTTT
>-|many|TRBV20-1|TRBJ1-2
CSASPKGGSYGYTF
TGCAGTGCTAGCCCGAAAGGGGGGAGCTATGGCTACACCTTC
>-|many|TRBV12-3/TRBV12-4|TRBJ2-3
CASSLVGGNTDTQYF
TGTGCCAGCAGTTTAGTAGGGGGGAACACAGATACGCAGTATTTT
>-|many|TRBV7-7|TRBJ2-5
CASSFSRGETQYF
TGTGCTAGCAGCTTCTCTAGGGGGGAGACCCAGTACTTC
>-|few|TRBV12-3/TRBV12-4|TRBJ2-7
CASSPGTYAYEQYF
TGTGCCAGCAGCCCCGGGACTTATGCCTACGAGCAGTACTTC
>-|-|TRBV4-3|TRBJ2-5
CASSQERGDRQETQYF
TGCGCCAGCAGCCAAGAGAGAGGTGACAGGCAAGAGACCCAGTACTTC
>-|many|TRBV20-1|TRBJ1-5
CSAIKGNQPQHF
TGCAGTGCCATCAAGGGGAATCAGCCCCAGCATTTT
>TRBD1|few|TRBV28|TRBJ1-1
CASSFGQGNMNTEAFF
TGTGCCAGCAGTTTCGGACAGGGTAATATGAACACTGAAGCTTTCTTT
>-|few|TRBV6-5|TRBJ1-2
CASSYSGVGYTF
TGTGCCAGCAGTTACTCAGGAGTGGGCTACACCTTC
>TRBD1|few|TRBV27|TRBJ1-4
CASSSRTGGNEKLFF
TGTGCCAGCAGTTCCCGGACAGGGGGGAATGAAAAACTGTTTTTT
>TRBD2|-|TRBV3-1|TRBJ2-1
CASSLMSGSNNEQFF
TGTGCCAGCAGCCTAATGAGCGGGAGCAACAATGAGCAGTTCTTC
>-|many|TRBV5-1|TRBJ1-4
CASSVGTADEKLFF
TGCGCCAGCAGCGTCGGGACTGCTGATGAAAAACTGTTTTTT
>-|many|TRBV18|TRBJ1-3
CASSPRGLPSGNTIYF
TGTGCCAGCTCACCTAGGGGACTGCCCTCTGGAAACACCATATATTTT
>-|-|TRBV9|TRBJ2-7
CASSVAGAHNYEQYF
TGTGCCAGCAGCGTAGCGGGGGCCCATAACTACGAGCAGTACTTC
>-|few|TRBV27|TRBJ2-3
CASSLYSSTDTQYF
TGTGCCAGCAGCCTCTACTCTAGCACAGATACGCAGTATTTT
>TRBD2|many|TRBV20-1|TRBJ2-7
CSARDGSGSFF
TGCAGTGCTAGAGATGGAAGCGGGAGTTTCTTC
>TRBD1|-|TRBV4-3|TRBJ1-6
CASSQVWGTDNSPLHF
TGCGCCAGCAGCCAAGTTTGGGGGACAGATAATTCACCCCTCCACTTT
>TRBD1|-|TRBV7-8|TRBJ1-5
CASSLTGASVPQHF
TGTGCCAGCAGCCTGACAGGGGCCTCCGTGCCCCAGCATTTT
>-|-|TRBV5-1|TRBJ2-5
CASSLTRSASDQETQYF
TGCGCCAGCAGCTTGACTCGCTCGGCCAGCGATCAAGAGACCCAGTACTTC
>-|-|TRBV7-2|TRBJ2-1
CASSPGDSYNEQFF
TGTGCCAGCAGCCCGGGGGACAGCTACAATGAGCAGTTCTTC
>-|many|TRBV5-1|TRBJ1-1
CASSPTAGYTEAFF
TGCGCCAGCAGCCCCACCGCGGGCTACACTGAAGCTTTCTTT
>-|-|TRBV20-1|TRBJ1-6
CSALRPTKPLHF
TGCAGTGCCCTGAGACCGACAAAACCCCTCCACTTT
>-|many|TRBV10-3|TRBJ2-7
CAISAQLRGEQYF
TGTGCCATCAGTGCCCAACTCAGGGGAGAGCAGTACTTC
>-|many|TRBV12-3/TRBV12-4|TRBJ2-1
CASSGFGGSSSYNEQFF
TGTGCCAGCAGTGGTTTCGGGGGTTCAAGCTCCTACAATGAGCAGTTCTTC
>-|-|TRBV2|TRBJ1-3
CASMHGQSLSGNTIYF
TGTGCCAGCATGCACGGCCAAAGCCTCTCTGGAAACACCATATATTTT
>TRBD1|few|TRBV12-3/TRBV12-4|TRBJ2-5
CASSPGQGWEESQYF
TGTGCCAGCAGTCCGGGACAGGGTTGGGAAGAGTCCCAGTACTTC
>-|few|TRBV5-1|TRBJ2-3
CASSLSLSTSTDTQYF
TGCGCCAGCAGCTTGTCCCTCTCAACTAGCACAGATACGCAGTATTTT
>-|-|TRBV6-1|TRBJ1-5
CASSENRRYQPQHF
TGTGCCAGCAGTGAAAACCGCCGATATCAGCCCCAGCATTTT
>TRBD2|few|TRBV27|TRBJ2-2
CASSLWASGDGELFF
TGTGCCAGCAGTTTATGGGCTAGCGGAGACGGGGAGCTGTTTTTT
>-|-|TRBV6-4|TRBJ2-1
CASSRRSRTLDNEQFF
TGTGCCAGCAGTCGCCGCAGTCGGACATTGGACAATGAGCAGTTCTTC